This TCR beta chain was observed in a study of early T cells in non-severe SARS-CoV-2 infection. Study-level points and caveats: Matching with VDJdb favored anti-spike CD8 responses (missing private and CD4 specificities).

A single record per CDR3 protein comes from TCRdb applying MiXCR to the 5' RACE reads. This table holds 70,000 to 75,000 distinct CDR3 sequences, roughly an eighth found once. CDR3 length: 13 residues. Germline trimming cut 5 bases from V and 6 bases from J; bases unmatched to any gene: 7. Germline CDR1 is SGHTA and CDR2 is FQGNSA. Turning to this clonotype: Its antigen remains unidentified.

V gene TRBV7-2 combines with J gene TRBJ2-7; 7 bases line up with TRBD1. Specimen: whole blood. The clonotype comes from an adult who was a healthcare worker with PCR-confirmed SARS-CoV-2 infection or an uninfected control (not recorded which). This CDR3 is CASSIKPGGEQYF. The CDR3, as DNA: TGTGCCAGCAGCATAAAACCAGGGGGCGAGCAGTACTTC.